The present entry profiles one T cell receptor beta chain with its context. TCRdb re-called the 5' RACE reads and gives one entry per CDR3 protein, without DNA. This sample carries around 450,000 distinct CDR3 sequences, with about 2.2% going to the ten biggest clones. This record comes from a study of monozygotic twins with inflammatory bowel disease. The TCR sequence derives from a human donor with ulcerative colitis or Crohn's disease, or a healthy co-twin of an affected twin (not recorded which). Specimen: blood.

The CDR3: CASSLVGAYEQYF. The gene calls are TRBV12-3 or TRBV12-4 and TRBJ2-7; lacking DNA, the TRBD1 call made by TCRdb goes unchecked. The CDR3 has 13 amino acids.